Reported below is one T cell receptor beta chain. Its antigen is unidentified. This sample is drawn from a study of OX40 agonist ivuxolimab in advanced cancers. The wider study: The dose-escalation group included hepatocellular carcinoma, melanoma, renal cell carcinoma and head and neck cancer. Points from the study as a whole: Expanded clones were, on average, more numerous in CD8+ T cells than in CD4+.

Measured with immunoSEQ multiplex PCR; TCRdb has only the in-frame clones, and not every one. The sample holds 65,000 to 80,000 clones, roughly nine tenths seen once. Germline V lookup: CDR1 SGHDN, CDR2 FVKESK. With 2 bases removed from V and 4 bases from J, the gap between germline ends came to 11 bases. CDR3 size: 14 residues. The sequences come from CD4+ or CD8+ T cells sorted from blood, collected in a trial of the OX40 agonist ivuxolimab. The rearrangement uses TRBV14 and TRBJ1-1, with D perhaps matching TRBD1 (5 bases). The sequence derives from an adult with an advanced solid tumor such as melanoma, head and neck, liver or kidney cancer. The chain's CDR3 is CASSQLGGATEAFF. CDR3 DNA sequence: TGTGCCAGCAGCCAATTAGGAGGGGCCACTGAAGCTTTCTTT.